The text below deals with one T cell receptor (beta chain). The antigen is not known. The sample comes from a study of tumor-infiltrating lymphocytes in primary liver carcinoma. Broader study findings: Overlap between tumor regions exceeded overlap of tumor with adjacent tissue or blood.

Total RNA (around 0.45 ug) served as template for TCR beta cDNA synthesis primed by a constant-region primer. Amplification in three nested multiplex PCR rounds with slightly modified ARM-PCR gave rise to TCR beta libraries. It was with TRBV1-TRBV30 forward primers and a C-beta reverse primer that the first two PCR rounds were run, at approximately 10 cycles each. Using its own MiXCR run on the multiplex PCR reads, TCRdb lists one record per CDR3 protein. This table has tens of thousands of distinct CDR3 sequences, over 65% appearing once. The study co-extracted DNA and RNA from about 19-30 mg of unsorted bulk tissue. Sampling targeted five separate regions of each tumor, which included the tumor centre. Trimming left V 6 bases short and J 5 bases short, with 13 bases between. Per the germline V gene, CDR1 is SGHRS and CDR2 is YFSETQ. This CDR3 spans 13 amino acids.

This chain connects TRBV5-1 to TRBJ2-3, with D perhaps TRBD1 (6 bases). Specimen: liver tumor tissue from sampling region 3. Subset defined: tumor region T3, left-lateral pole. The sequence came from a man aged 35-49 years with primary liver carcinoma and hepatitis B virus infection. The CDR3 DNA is TGCGCCAGCATTTGGGACAAGGGAGATACGCAGTATTTT. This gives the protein CASIWDKGDTQYF.